This TCR beta chain is from a study of memory CD4+ T cells and cytomegalovirus serostatus. Looking at the study overall: This sample comes from healthy Belgian adults, about 10 CMV seropositive, roughly 22 seronegative. General study points: Of 150 to 200 reported CMV TCRbeta sequences, just over 65 were found in memory CD4+ repertoires.

With V trimmed by 5 bases and J by 8 bases, 8 bases remained unmatched. This CDR3 region has 15 residues. Looked up from germline, CDR1 is SGHAT and CDR2 is FQNNGV. Authors' methods: Out-of-frame sequences were removed, leaving about 2,300,000 distinct TCRbeta sequences. The protocol was immunoSEQ multiplex PCR, while the TCRdb copy is restricted to in-frame clones and leaves out a portion. V, J and clone size are taken as reported in that table, and D and trimming were inferred from the DNA itself. Of some 50,000 clones listed, roughly 80% are singletons. In the case of this clone: Its specificity is unknown.

Single viable CD3+CD4+CD8-CD45RO+ cells were sorted as the memory CD4+ T cells. The clonotype comes from an adult in good health and CMV-seronegative. Material for sequencing was memory CD4+ T cells from blood. V and J are TRBV11-2 and TRBJ2-4; 11 bases line up with TRBD1. CDR3 nucleotide sequence: TGTGCCAGCAGCATAGGACAGGGGGCTAGGTACATTCAGTACTTC. Translated: CASSIGQGARYIQYF.